This T cell receptor beta chain came from a study of response to subunit inactivated influenza vaccine. General study points: That few new T cells are recruited by each seasonal influenza vaccination was the authors' suggestion.

The junction had 10 bases not matched to a gene; V was cut back by 5 bases and J by 6 bases. The CDR3 covers 15 residues. CDR1 is SGHAT and CDR2 is FQNNGV in the germline V gene. This clonotype was seen at least ten times. As yet, its antigen is unknown. Each CDR3 protein is one row after TCRdb ran MiXCR on the RT-PCR reads. The table lists roughly 790,000 distinct CDR3 sequences, less than 25% of them singletons. The chain recombines TRBV11-2 with TRBJ2-4; 7 nucleotides line up with TRBD1. This clonotype was obtained from a man aged 50-59 years who received an inactivated influenza vaccine. Specimen: PBMCs from blood, collected 4 to 6 days after vaccination. In DNA, the CDR3 is TGTGCCAGCAGCCCATGGACAGGCGCGATAAACATTCAGTACTTC. Translation gives CASSPWTGAINIQYF.